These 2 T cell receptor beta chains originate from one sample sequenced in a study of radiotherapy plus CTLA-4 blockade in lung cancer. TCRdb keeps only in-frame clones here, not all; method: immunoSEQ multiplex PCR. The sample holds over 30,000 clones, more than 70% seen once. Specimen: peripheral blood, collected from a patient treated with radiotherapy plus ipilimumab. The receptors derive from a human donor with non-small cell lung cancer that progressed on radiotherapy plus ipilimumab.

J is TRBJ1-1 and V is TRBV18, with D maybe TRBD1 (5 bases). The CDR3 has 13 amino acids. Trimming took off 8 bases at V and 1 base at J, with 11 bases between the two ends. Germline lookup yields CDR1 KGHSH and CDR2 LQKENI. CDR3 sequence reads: CASTTQENTEAFF. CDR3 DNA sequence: TGTGCCAGCACGACACAGGAGAACACTGAAGCTTTCTTT.

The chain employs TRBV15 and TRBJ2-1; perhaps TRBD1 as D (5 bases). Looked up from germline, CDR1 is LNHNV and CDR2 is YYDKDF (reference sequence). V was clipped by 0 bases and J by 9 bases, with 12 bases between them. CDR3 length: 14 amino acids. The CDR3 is CATSREGARGEQFF. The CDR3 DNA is TGTGCCACCAGCAGAGAAGGGGCGAGAGGTGAGCAGTTCTTC.